This entry features one T cell receptor (beta chain) sequence. The antigen is not known. These data belong to a study of T-cell reconstitution after alpha-beta-depleted transplantation in children. Whole-study results and caveats: From newly produced T cells came most of the T-cell counts and diversity one year after transplant. Reports say that about two months after transplant, the alpha-beta T cells came out of several hundred graft clones that had expanded.

Unique molecular identifiers featured in how the TCRbeta library was prepared. MiXCR, applied by TCRdb to the PCR reads, yields one record per CDR3 protein. The sample records 750,000 to 950,000 distinct CDR3 sequences, about 16% being singletons. This CDR3 has 15 amino acids. Looked up from germline, CDR1 is SGHAT and CDR2 is FQNNGV. The V gene lost 5 bases and the J gene lost 6 bases, with 17 bases spanning the gap. This clonotype originated in a male patient aged 10-17 years who had a stem cell transplant for acute lymphoblastic leukemia, so the T cells may come from the graft donor. J is TRBJ2-1 and V is TRBV11-2, with D possibly matching TRBD2 (5 bases). This specimen was PBMCs, mostly from graft donor cells, taken 360 days after TCRalphabeta/CD19-depleted stem cell transplant. The CDR3 here is CASSQRVRERNEQFF. CDR3 sequence (DNA): TGTGCCAGCAGCCAAAGGGTACGGGAACGCAATGAGCAGTTCTTC.